This T cell receptor (beta chain) was sequenced during a study of blood T cell repertoires in COVID-19. About the research overall: There were acute and convalescent COVID-19 samples, and they came from the United States, Italy and Spain. Sources were T cells, B-cell-depleted T cells, or PBMCs; the material itself was cDNA or gDNA.

TCRdb's copy holds only in-frame clones and misses some; the assay was immunoSEQ multiplex PCR. Found here are roughly 200,000 clones, 85% to 90% of them singletons; the top ten hold about 6%. Details on this clone: The sample contains more than one DNA sequence encoding this CDR3.

V was trimmed by 0 bases and J by 3 bases, leaving 11 bases between them. The germline V gene encodes CDR1 KGHSH and CDR2 LQKENI. The CDR3 is 16 residues long. The chain employs TRBV18 and TRBJ2-2; D possibly corresponds to TRBD2 (5 bases). This clonotype was obtained from an elderly man with acute or convalescent COVID-19. Sequencing was performed on peripheral blood. This chain's CDR3 is CASSPPTGVDTGELFF. CDR3 bases: TGTGCCAGCTCACCACCGACCGGGGTCGACACCGGGGAGCTGTTTTTT.